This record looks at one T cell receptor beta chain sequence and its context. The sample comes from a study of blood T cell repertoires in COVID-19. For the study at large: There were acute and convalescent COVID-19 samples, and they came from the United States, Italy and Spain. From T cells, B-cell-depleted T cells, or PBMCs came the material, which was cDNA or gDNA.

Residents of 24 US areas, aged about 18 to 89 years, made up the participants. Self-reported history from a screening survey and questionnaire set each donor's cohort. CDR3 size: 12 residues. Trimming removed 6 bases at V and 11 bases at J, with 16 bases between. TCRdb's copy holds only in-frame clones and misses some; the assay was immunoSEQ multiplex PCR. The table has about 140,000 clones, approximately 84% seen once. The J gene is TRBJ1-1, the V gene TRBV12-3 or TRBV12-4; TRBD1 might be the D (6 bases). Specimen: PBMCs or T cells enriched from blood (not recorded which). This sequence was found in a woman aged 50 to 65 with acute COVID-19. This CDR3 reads CASSQGGSRAFF. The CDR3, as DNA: TGTGCCAGCAGCCAAGGGGGTTCCCGGGCTTTCTTT.